What follows are 5 T cell receptor beta chains derived from one specimen sequenced in a study of T cells after yellow fever vaccination. MiXCR, run by TCRdb on the 5' RACE reads, gives a single entry per CDR3 protein. This table has 150,000 to 200,000 distinct CDR3 sequences, 5.5% to 7.5% appearing once. This specimen was CD4+ T cells sorted from PBMCs, taken about 5 days after the first yellow fever vaccination. These receptors all stem from a man between 18 and 29 years old who received the YFV17D yellow fever vaccine.

In its sample, this clonotype was seen many times. The chain carries TRBV7-3 and TRBJ1-6; D might be TRBD1 (5 bases). Germline V gene sequence: CDR1 SGHTA, CDR2 FQGTGA. The CDR3 has 15 residues. The V end lost 1 base, the J end lost 10 bases, and 14 bases lay between the germline ends. The chain's CDR3 is CASSLSTQAGSPLHF. CDR3 coding DNA: TGTGCCAGCAGCTTAAGTACTCAGGCAGGGTCACCCCTCCACTTT. Based on the CDR3 plus reference TRBV7-3 and TRBJ1-6, the full variable domain is GAGVSQTPSNKVTEKGKYVELRCDPISGHTALYWYRQSLGQGPEFLIYFQGTGAADDSGLPNDRFFAVRPEGSVSTLKIQRTERGDSAVYLCASSLSTQAGSPLHFGNGTRLTVT.

This clonotype has at least ten counts. This rearrangement joins TRBV28 to TRBJ1-1; D uncertain. CDR1 and CDR2 (germline): MDHEN, SYDVKM. The CDR3 spans 15 residues. V lost 3 bases and J lost 1, with 12 bases in between. This CDR3 is CASSLRFRRNTEAFF. CDR3 sequence (DNA): TGTGCCAGCAGTTTGAGGTTTAGGAGGAACACTGAAGCTTTCTTT.

This clonotype was seen ten or more times. The rearrangement joins TRBV11-2 to TRBJ2-2, with a possible D match to TRBD2 (5 bases). Germline values: CDR1 SGHAT, CDR2 FQNNGV. CDR3 length: 14 residues. V was cut by 5 bases and J by 3 bases, with 10 bases left in between. The chain's CDR3 is CASSSTDYTGELFF. The CDR3 coding sequence is TGTGCCAGCAGCAGTACGGACTACACCGGGGAGCTGTTTTTT.

This chain links TRBV7-2 with TRBJ1-5; the D gene is possibly TRBD1 (5 bases). The CDR3 consists of 16 residues. CDR1 SGHTA and CDR2 FQGNSA come from the germline V gene. V was cut by 0 bases and J by 1 base, with 10 bases left in between. The CDR3 region is CASSLAGGRSNQPQHF. CDR3 nucleotide sequence: TGTGCCAGCAGCTTAGCGGGGGGGAGAAGCAATCAGCCCCAGCATTTT.

There are a few counts of this clonotype. The gene calls are TRBV7-2 and TRBJ2-3, with 7 bases lining up with TRBD2. This CDR3 region has 14 residues. The V segment lost 2 bases and the J segment 4 bases; nucleotides outside the gene matches: 3. Per the germline V gene, CDR1 is SGHTA and CDR2 is FQGNSA. The CDR3 coding sequence is TGTGCCAGCAGCTTACTAGCGGTCGCAGATACGCAGTATTTT. Its protein is CASSLLAVADTQYF.